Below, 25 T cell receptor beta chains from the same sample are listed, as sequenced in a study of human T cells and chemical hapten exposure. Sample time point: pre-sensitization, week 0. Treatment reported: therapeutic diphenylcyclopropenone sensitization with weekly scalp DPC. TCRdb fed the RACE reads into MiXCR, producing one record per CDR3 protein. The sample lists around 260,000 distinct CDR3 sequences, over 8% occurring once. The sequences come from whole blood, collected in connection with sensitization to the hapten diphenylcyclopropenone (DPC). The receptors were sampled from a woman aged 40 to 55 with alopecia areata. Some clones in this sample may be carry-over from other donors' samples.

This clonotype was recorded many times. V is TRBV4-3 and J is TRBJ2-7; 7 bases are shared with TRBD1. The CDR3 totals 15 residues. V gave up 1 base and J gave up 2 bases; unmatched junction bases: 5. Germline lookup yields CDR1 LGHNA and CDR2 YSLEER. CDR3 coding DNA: TGCGCCAGCAGCCAAGGAACAGGGGATGCCTACGAGCAGTACTTC. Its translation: CASSQGTGDAYEQYF.

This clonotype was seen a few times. CDR3 nucleotide sequence: TGTGCCAGCAGTTTGGGACTCGGGAACACTGAAGCTTTCTTT. It specifies CASSLGLGNTEAFF. The rearrangement joins TRBV6-5 to TRBJ1-1; the D gene is possibly TRBD1 (5 bases). V lost 4 bases and J lost 1, with 10 bases in between. The germline V gene encodes CDR1 MNHEY and CDR2 SVGAGI. The CDR3 loop spans 14 amino acids.

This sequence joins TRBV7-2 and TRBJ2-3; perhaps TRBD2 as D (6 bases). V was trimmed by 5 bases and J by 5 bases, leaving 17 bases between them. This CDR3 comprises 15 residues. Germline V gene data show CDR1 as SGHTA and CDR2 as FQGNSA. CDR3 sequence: CASSPRLAFLDTQYF. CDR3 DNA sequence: TGTGCCAGCAGCCCCCGTCTAGCGTTCCTAGATACGCAGTATTTT.

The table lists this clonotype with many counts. The CDR3 DNA reads TGTGCCAGCAGTTTTGGGGAGTACGCAGATACGCAGTATTTT. Its protein product is CASSFGEYADTQYF. The V call is TRBV6-5, the J call TRBJ2-3; D possibly corresponds to TRBD2 (5 bases). Trimming left V 4 bases short and J 4 bases short, with 12 bases between. Germline V gives CDR1 MNHEY, CDR2 SVGAGI. CDR3 size: 14 residues.

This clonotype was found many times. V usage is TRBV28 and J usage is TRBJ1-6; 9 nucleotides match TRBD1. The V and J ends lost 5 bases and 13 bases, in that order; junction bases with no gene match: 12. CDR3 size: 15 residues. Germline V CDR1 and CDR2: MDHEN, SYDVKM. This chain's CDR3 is CASSTTGQGWNPLHF. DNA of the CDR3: TGTGCCAGCAGTACCACCGGACAGGGGTGGAACCCCCTCCACTTT. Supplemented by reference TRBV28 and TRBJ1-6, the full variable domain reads DVKVTQSSRYLVKRTGEKVFLECVQDMDHENMFWYRQDPGLGLRLIYFSYDVKMKEKGDIPEGYSVSREKKERFSLILESASTNQTSMYLCASSTTGQGWNPLHFGNGTRLTVT.

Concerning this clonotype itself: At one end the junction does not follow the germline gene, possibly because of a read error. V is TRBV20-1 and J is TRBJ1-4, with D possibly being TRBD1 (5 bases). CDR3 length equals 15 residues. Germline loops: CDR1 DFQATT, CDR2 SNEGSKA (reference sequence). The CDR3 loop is CSARSGGATNEKLFF. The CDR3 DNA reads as TGCAGTGCTAGAAGCGGAGGGGCGACTAATGAAAAACTGTTTTTC.

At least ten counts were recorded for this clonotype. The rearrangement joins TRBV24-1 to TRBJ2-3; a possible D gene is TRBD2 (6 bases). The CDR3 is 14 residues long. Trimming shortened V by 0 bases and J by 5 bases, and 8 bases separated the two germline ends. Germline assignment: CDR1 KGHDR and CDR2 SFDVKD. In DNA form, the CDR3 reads TGTGCCACCAGTGATTTGGGAGGGATAGATACGCAGTATTTT. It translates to CATSDLGGIDTQYF.

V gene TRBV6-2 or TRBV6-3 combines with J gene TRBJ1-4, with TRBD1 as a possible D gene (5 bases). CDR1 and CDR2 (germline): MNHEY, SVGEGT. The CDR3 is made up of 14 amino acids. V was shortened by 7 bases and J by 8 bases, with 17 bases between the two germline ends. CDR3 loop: CASKPRGLEEKLFF. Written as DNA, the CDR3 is TGTGCCAGCAAACCTAGGGGCCTTGAGGAAAAACTGTTTTTT.

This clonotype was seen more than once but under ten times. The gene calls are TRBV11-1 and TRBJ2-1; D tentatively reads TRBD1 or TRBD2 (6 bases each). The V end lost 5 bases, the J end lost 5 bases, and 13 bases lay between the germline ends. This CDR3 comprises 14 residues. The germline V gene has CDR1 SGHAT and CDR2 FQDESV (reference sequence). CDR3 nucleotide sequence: TGTGCCAGCAGCCACCGGGGGCTGCACAATGAGCAGTTCTTC. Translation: CASSHRGLHNEQFF.

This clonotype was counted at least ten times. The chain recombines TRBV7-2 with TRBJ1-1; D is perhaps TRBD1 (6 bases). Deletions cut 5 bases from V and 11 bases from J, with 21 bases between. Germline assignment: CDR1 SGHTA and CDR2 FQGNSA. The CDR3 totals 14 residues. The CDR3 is CASSLPSTGPRAFF. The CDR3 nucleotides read TGTGCCAGCAGCCTACCCTCGACAGGCCCTCGGGCTTTCTTT.

The CDR3: CASSQAGTSAYEQYF. CDR3 coding DNA: TGTGCCAGCAGCCAAGCGGGGACTAGCGCCTACGAGCAGTACTTC. This sequence joins TRBV4-2 and TRBJ2-7; TRBD2 aligns across 10 bases. V lost 1 base, J lost 2 bases, and 2 bases stayed unmatched. CDR3 length: 15 amino acids. Germline CDR1 reads LGHNA; CDR2 reads YNFKEQ.

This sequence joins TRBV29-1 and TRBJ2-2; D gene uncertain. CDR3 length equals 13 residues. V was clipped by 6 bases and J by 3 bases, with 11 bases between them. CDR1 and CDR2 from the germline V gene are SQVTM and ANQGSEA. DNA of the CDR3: TGCAGCGTCGCTAAACATGACACCGGGGAGCTGTTTTTT. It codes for CSVAKHDTGELFF.

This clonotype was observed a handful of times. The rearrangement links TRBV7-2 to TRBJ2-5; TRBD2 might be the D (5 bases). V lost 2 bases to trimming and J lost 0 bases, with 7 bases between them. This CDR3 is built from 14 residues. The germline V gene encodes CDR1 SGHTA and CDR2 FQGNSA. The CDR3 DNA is TGTGCCAGCAGCTTAATGAGGGACCAAGAGACCCAGTACTTC. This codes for CASSLMRDQETQYF. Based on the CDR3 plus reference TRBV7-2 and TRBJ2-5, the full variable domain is GAGVSQSPSNKVTEKGKDVELRCDPISGHTALYWYRQSLGQGLEFLIYFQGNSAPDKSGLPSDRFSAERTGGSVSTLTIQRTQQEDSAVYLCASSLMRDQETQYFGPGTRLLVL.

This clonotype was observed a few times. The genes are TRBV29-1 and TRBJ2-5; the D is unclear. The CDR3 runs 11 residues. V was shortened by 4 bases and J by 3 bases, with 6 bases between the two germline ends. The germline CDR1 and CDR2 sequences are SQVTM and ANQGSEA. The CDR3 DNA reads TGCAGCGTTGGCGGAAAAGAGACCCAGTACTTC. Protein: CSVGGKETQYF.

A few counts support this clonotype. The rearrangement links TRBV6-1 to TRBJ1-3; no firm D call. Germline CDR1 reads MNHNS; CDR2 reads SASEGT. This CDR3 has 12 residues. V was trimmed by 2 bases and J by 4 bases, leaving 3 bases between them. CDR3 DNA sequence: TGTGCCAGCAGTGAAATGGGAAACACCATATATTTT. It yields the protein CASSEMGNTIYF.

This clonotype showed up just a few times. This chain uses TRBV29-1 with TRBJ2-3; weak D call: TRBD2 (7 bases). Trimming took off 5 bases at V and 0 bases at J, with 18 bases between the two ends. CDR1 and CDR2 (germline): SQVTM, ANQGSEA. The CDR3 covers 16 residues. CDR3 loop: CSVPGGGASSTDTQYF. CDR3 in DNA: TGCAGCGTTCCCGGAGGGGGGGCTTCTAGCACAGATACGCAGTATTTT.

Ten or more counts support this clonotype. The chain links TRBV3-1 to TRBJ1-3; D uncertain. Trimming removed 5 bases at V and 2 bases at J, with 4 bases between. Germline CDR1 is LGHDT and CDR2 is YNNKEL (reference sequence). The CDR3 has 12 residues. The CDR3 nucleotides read TGTGCCAGCAGCTCAACTGGAAACACCATATATTTT. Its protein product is CASSSTGNTIYF.

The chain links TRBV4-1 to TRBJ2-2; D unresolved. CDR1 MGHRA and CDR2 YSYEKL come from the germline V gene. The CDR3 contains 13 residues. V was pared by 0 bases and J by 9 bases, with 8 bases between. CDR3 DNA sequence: TGCGCCAGCAGCCAAGATTATATAAGGGAGCTGTTTTTT. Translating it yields CASSQDYIRELFF.

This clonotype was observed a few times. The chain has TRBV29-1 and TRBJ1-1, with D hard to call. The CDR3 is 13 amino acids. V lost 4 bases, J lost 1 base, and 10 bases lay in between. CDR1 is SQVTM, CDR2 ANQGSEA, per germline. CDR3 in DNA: TGCAGCGTTGTGGGCACTTCGAACACTGAAGCTTTCTTT. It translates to CSVVGTSNTEAFF.

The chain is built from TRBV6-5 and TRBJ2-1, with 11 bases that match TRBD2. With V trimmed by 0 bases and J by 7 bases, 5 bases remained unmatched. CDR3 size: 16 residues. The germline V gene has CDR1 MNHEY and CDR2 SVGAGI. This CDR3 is CASSYSPLAGANEQFF. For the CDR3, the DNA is TGTGCCAGCAGTTACTCGCCACTAGCGGGAGCGAATGAGCAGTTCTTC.

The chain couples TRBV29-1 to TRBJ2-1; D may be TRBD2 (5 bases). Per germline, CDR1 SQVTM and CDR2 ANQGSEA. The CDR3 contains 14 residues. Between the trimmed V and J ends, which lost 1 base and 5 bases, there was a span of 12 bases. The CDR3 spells CSVEGGAENNEQFF. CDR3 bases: TGCAGCGTTGAAGGGGGAGCTGAAAACAATGAGCAGTTCTTC.

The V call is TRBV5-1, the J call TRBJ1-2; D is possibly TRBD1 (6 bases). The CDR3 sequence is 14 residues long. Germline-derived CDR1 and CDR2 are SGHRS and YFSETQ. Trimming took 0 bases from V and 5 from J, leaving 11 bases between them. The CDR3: CASSLEGRGYGYTF. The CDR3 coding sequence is TGCGCCAGCAGCTTGGAAGGCAGGGGTTATGGCTACACCTTC. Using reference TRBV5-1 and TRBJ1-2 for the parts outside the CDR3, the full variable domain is KAGVTQTPRYLIKTRGQQVTLSCSPISGHRSVSWYQQTPGQGLQFLFEYFSETQRNKGNFPGRFSGRQFSNSRSEMNVSTLELGDSALYLCASSLEGRGYGYTFGSGTRLTVV.

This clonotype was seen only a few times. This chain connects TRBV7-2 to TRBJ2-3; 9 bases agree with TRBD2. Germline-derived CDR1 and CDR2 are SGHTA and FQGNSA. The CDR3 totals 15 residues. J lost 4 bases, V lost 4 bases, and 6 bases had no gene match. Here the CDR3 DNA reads TGTGCCAGCAGCTATTTTAGCGGGAGTTCAGATACGCAGTATTTT. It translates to CASSYFSGSSDTQYF.

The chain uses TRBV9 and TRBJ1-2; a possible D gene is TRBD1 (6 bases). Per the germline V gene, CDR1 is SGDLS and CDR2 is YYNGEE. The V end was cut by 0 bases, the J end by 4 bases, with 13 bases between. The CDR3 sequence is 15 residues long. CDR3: CASSVAAQGVYGYTF. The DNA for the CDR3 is TGTGCCAGCAGCGTAGCCGCACAGGGCGTCTATGGCTACACCTTC. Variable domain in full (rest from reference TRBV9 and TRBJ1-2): DSGVTQTPKHLITATGQRVTLRCSPRSGDLSVYWYQQSLDQGLQFLIQYYNGEERAKGNILERFSAQQFPDLHSELNLSSLELGDSALYFCASSVAAQGVYGYTFGSGTRLTVV.

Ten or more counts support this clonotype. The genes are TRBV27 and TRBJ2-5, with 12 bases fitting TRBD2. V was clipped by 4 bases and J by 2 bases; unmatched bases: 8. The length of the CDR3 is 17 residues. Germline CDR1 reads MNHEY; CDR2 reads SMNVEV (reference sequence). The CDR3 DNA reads TGTGCCAGCAGTTCGGGACTAGCGGGTCCCATTCAAGAGACCCAGTACTTC. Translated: CASSSGLAGPIQETQYF.